The subject of this entry is one T cell receptor beta chain. CDR3 size: 14 residues. In germline, CDR1 is MGHDK, CDR2 SYGVNS. V gave up 3 bases and J gave up 3 bases, with 9 bases separating them. TCRdb re-analysed the RT-PCR reads in MiXCR, keeping a single row per CDR3 protein. The repertoire holds roughly 760,000 distinct CDR3 sequences, with over 20% as singletons. This sample was included in a study of response to subunit inactivated influenza vaccine. The sequence was obtained from a man aged 50 to 59 who received an inactivated influenza vaccine. This material consisted of PBMCs from blood, taken roughly 5 days after vaccination. J is TRBJ2-1 and V is TRBV25-1; D not resolved. CDR3 in amino acids: CASSDPPSYNEQFF. The DNA of the CDR3 is TGTGCCAGCAGTGATCCCCCCAGCTACAATGAGCAGTTCTTC.